The present T cell receptor (beta chain) was sequenced within a study of PD-1 blockade in classical Hodgkin lymphoma. The overall study: Intravenous infusions of nivolumab 3 mg/kg reached patients every 2 weeks. General study findings and limits: Reports described newly diagnosed patients as having lower baseline TCR diversity than healthy donors. Significant TCR diversity gains by C4D1 occurred in CD4+ but not CD8+ cells.

Regarding this clone: Its antigen remains unknown.

Time point specified: cycle 4 day 1 (C4D1), after 6 weeks of nivolumab. Each of the patients experienced relapse following autologous stem cell transplantation, and their brentuximab vedotin exposure differed. TCRdb's copy holds only in-frame clones and misses some; the assay was immunoSEQ multiplex PCR. The sample consists of fewer than 50,000 clones, roughly 73% of them appearing once. Per the germline V gene, CDR1 is WSHSY and CDR2 is SAAADI. The CDR3 spans 15 residues. With V trimmed by 6 bases and J by 4 bases, 7 bases remained unmatched. The sequences come from peripheral blood mononuclear cells (PBMCs), collected before the fourth cycle of nivolumab. This sequence originates from a human donor with classical Hodgkin lymphoma. The V call is TRBV10-2, the J call TRBJ2-5; the match to TRBD1 covers 11 bases. The CDR3 protein is CASRDRGLGGETQYF. The CDR3, as DNA: TGCGCCAGCAGGGACAGGGGGCTAGGAGGAGAGACCCAGTACTTC.